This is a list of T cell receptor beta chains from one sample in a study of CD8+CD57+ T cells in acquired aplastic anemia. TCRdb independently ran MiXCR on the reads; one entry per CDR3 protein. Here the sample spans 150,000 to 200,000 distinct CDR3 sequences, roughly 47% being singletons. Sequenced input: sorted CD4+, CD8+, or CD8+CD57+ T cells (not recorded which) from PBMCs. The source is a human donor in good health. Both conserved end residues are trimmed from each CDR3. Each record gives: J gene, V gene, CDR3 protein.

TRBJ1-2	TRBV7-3	ASSLRGGTNYGYT
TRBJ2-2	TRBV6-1	ASRPDRGRGELF
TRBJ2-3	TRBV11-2	ASSFCSWCGSTDTQY
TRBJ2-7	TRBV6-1	ATVGLTYEQY
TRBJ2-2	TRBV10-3	ATRQTGELF
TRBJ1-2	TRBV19	SITDINYGYT
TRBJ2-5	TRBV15	ATSRGRDTLETQY
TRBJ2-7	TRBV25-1	ASSGQGTPYEQY
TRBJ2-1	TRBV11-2	ASSLRVAGANEQF
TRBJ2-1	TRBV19	ASSQVGTSFINEQF
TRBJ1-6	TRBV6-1	ASSPGGGSNSPLH
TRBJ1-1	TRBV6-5	ASSSRTVLGAEAF
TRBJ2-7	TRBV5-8	ASSLTVTSYEQY
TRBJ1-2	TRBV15	ATSRGGDGYT
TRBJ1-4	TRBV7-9	ASSLIPSGANEKLF
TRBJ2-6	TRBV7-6	ASSMDGQSSGANVLT
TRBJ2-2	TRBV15	ATSRGLANTGELF
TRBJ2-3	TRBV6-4	ASRRDRINTDTQY
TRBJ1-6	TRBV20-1	SARPTQGADNSPLH
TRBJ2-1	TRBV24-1	ATSDLQGLRGNEQF
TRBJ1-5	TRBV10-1	ASIQDRSVQPQH
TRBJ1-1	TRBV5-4	ASSFQTNTEAF
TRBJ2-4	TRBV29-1	SVVWVSGNIQY
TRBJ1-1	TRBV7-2	ASSLALVRAEAF